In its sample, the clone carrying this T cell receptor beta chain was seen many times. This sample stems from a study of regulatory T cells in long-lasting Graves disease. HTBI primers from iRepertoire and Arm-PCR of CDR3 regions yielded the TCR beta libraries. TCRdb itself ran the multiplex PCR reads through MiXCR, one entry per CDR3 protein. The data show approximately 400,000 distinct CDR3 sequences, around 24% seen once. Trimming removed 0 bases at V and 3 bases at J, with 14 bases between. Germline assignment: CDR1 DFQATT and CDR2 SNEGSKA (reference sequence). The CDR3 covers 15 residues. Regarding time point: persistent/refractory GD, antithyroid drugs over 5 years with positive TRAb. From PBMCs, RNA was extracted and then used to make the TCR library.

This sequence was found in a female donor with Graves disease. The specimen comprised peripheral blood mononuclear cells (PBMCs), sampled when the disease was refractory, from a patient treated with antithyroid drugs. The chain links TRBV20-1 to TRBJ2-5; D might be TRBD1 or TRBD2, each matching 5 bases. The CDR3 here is CSARDSGRTEETQYF. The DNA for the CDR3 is TGCAGTGCTAGAGATTCGGGACGCACCGAAGAGACCCAGTACTTC.